This T cell receptor (beta chain) is drawn from a study of CD8 T cells in Susac syndrome. Study summary: Within the group of sequenced Susac syndrome patients, five or six had active disease and eight were in remission.

Study results and caveats: A relatively small number of individuals underwent TCR sequencing and HLA analysis.

When the RNA was reverse transcribed, random hexamers were used with an input of about 0.5 to 1 ug. TCR beta CDR3 was amplified by immunoSEQ covering 54 Vbeta and 13 Jbeta. MiXCR, run by TCRdb on the immunoSEQ multiplex PCR reads, gives a single entry per CDR3 protein. This sample carries just over 150,000 distinct CDR3 sequences, around 95% of them seen once, and the ten largest clones take 0.16%. Of note for this clonotype: Its antigen is undetermined.

The TEMRA cells underwent FACS enrichment, while the CD8+ and CD4+ T cells underwent negative isolation. This receptor was obtained from a human donor with Susac syndrome. The specimen was CD4+ T cells from PBMCs.

The CDR3: CASKAGAQETQYF. CDR3 coding DNA: TGTGCCAGCAAGGCGGGGGCGCAAGAGACCCAGTACTTC. The chain is built from TRBV12-3 or TRBV12-4 and TRBJ2-5; the D gene is possibly TRBD2 (7 bases). The CDR3 is made up of 13 amino acids. V shed 7 bases and J shed 2 bases, with 11 bases lying between them.